The subject of this entry is one TCR beta chain. These data are taken from a study of T cell changes during pregnancy in multiple sclerosis. Libraries were prepared by immunoSEQ multiplex PCR; TCRdb keeps only in-frame clonotypes and omits some of them. This table has approximately 32,000 clones, roughly 91% appearing once. The sample was CD4+ T cells from peripheral blood mononuclear cells, taken in the second trimester of pregnancy. This sequence was found in a female donor with multiple sclerosis, enrolled in a pregnancy study.

The CDR3 loop is CASSRYGVGAEETQYF. The DNA of the CDR3 is TGTGCCAGCAGCCGATATGGGGTGGGAGCTGAGGAGACCCAGTACTTC. The chain links TRBV14 to TRBJ2-5; perhaps TRBD2 as D (5 bases). V shed 4 bases and J shed 5 bases, with 20 bases lying between them. The CDR3 is 16 amino acids. Per the germline V gene, CDR1 is SGHDN and CDR2 is FVKESK.